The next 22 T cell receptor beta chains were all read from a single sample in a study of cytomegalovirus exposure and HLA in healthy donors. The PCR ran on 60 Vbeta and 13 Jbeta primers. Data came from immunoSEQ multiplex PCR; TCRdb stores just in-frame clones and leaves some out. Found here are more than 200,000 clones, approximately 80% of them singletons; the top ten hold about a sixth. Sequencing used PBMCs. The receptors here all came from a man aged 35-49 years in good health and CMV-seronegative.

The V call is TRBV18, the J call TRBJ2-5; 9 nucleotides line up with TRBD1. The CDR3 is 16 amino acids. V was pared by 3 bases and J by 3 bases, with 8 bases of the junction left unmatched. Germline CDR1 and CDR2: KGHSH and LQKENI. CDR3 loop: CASSPLGQGNEETQYF. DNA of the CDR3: TGTGCCAGCTCACCCCTCGGACAGGGGAATGAAGAGACCCAGTACTTC.

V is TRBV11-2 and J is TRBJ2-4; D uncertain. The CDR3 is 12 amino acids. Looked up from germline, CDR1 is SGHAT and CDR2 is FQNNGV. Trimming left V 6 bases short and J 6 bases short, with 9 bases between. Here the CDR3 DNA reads TGTGCCAGCAGTTTCAAAATAAACATTCAGTACTTC. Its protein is CASSFKINIQYF.

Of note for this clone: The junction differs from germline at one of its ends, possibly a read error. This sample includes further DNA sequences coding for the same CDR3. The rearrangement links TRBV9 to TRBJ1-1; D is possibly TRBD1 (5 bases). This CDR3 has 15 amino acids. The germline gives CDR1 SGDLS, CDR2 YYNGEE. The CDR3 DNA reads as TGTGCCAGCAGCCAGGGCGTGGTCCGGAACACTGAAGCTTTTTTT. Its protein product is CASSQGVVRNTEAFF.

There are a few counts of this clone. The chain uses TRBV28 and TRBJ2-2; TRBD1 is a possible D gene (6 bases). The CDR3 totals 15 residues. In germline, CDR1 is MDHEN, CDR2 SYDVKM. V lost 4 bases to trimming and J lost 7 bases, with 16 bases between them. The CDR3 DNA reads TGTGCCAGCAGTTACCGGTACAGGGTTGGCGGGGAGCTGTTTTTT. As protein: CASSYRYRVGGELFF.

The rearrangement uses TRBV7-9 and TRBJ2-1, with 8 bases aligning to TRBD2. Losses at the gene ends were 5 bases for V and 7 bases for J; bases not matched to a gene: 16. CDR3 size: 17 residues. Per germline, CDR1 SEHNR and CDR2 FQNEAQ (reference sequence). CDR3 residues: CASSPLEWREVGNEQFF. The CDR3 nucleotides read TGTGCCAGCAGCCCGTTAGAGTGGCGGGAGGTGGGGAATGAGCAGTTCTTC. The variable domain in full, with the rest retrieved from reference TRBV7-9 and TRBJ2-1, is DTGVSQNPRHKITKRGQNVTFRCDPISEHNRLYWYRQTLGQGPEFLTYFQNEAQLEKSRLLSDRFSAERPKGSFSTLEIQRTEQGDSAMYLCASSPLEWREVGNEQFFGPGTRLTVL.

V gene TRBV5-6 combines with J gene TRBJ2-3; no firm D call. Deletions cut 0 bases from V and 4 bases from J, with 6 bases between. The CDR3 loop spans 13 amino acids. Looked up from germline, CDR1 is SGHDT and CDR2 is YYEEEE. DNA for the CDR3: TGTGCCAGCAGCTTGGTGGCCCCAGATACGCAGTATTTT. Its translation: CASSLVAPDTQYF.

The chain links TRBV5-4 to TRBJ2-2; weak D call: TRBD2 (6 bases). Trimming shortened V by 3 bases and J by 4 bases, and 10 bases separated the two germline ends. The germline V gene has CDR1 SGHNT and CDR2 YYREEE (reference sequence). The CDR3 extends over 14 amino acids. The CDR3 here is CASSWGTSTGELFF. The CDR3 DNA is TGTGCCAGCAGCTGGGGGACTTCCACCGGGGAGCTGTTTTTT.

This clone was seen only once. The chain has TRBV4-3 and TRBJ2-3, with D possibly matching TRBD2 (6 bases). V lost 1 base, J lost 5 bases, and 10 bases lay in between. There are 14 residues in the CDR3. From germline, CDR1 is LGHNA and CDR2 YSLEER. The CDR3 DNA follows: TGCGCCAGCAGCCAAGGTGGGACTCGAGATACGCAGTATTTT. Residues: CASSQGGTRDTQYF.

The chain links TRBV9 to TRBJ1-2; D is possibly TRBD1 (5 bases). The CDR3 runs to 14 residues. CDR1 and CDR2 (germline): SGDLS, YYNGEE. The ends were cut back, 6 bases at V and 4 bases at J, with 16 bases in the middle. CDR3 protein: CASNLGTDSYGYTF. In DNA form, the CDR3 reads TGTGCCAGCAACCTCGGAACAGACAGCTATGGCTACACCTTC.

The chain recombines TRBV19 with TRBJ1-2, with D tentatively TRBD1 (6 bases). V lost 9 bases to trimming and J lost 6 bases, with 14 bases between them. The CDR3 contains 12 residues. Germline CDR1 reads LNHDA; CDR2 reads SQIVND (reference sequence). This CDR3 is CASHLQGNGYTF. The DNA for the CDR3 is TGTGCCAGCCACCTACAGGGCAATGGCTACACCTTC.

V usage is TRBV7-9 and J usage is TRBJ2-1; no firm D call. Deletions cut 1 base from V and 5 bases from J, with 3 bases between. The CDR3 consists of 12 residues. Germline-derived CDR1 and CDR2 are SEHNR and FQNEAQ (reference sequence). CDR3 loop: CASSLGDNEQFF. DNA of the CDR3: TGTGCCAGCAGCTTAGGAGACAATGAGCAGTTCTTC.

CDR3 DNA: TGTGCCAGCAGCTTAGGAGAGCGGGGAGGAGTCGAGCAGTACTTC. The encoded protein is CASSLGERGGVEQYF. This chain joins TRBV7-6 and TRBJ2-7; TRBD2 agrees at 7 bases. The CDR3 contains 15 residues. V gave up 1 base and J gave up 6 bases; unmatched junction bases: 9. Germline V lookup: CDR1 SGHVS, CDR2 FNYEAQ.

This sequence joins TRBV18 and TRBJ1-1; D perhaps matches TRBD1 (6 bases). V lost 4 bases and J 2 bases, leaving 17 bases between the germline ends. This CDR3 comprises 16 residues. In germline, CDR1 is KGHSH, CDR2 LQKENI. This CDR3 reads CASSRALQGSNTEAFF. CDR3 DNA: TGTGCCAGCTCACGAGCCCTACAGGGAAGTAACACTGAAGCTTTCTTT. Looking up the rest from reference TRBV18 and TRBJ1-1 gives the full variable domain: NAGVMQNPRHLVRRRGQEARLRCSPMKGHSHVYWYRQLPEEGLKFMVYLQKENIIDESGMPKERFSAEFPKEGPSILRIQQVVRGDSAAYFCASSRALQGSNTEAFFGQGTRLTVV.

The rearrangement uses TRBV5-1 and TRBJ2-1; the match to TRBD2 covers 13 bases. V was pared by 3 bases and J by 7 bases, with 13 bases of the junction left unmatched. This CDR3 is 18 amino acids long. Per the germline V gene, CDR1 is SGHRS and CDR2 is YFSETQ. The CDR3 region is CASSSGLAGALRGNEQFF. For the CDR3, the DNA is TGCGCCAGCAGCTCCGGACTAGCGGGAGCGCTCCGAGGGAATGAGCAGTTCTTC.

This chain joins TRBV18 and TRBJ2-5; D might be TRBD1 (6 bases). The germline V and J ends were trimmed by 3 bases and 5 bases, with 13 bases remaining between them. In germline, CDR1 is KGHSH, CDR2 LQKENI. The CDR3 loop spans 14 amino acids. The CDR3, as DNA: TGTGCCAGCTCACCGGGGAACAGGGTTGAGACCCAGTACTTC. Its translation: CASSPGNRVETQYF.

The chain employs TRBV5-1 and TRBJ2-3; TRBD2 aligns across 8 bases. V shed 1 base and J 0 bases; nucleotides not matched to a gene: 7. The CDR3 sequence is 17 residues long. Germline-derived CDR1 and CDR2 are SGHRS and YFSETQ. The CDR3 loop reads CASSLPLASGSTDTQYF. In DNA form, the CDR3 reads TGCGCCAGCAGCTTGCCGCTGGCTAGCGGGAGCACAGATACGCAGTATTTT. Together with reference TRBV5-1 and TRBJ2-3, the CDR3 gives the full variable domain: KAGVTQTPRYLIKTRGQQVTLSCSPISGHRSVSWYQQTPGQGLQFLFEYFSETQRNKGNFPGRFSGRQFSNSRSEMNVSTLELGDSALYLCASSLPLASGSTDTQYFGPGTRLTVL.

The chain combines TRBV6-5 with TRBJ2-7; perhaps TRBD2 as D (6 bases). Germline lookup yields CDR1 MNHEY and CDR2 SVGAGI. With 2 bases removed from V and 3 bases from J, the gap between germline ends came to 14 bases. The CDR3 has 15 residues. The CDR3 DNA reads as TGTGCCAGCAGTTACCCACGCGCGGGAATCTACGAGCAGTACTTC. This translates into CASSYPRAGIYEQYF.

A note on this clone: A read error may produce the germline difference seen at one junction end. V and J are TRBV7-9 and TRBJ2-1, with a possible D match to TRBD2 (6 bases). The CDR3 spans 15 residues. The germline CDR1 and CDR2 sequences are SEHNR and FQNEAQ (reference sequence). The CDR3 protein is CSSIMDGSSYNEQFF. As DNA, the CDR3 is TGTTCCAGCATCATGGACGGGAGCTCCTACAATGAGCAGTTCTTC.

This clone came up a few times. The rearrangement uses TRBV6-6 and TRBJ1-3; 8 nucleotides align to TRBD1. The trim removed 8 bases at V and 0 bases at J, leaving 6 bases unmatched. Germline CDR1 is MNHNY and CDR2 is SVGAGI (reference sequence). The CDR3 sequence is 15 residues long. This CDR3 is CASAGQGHSGNTIYF. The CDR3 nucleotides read TGTGCCAGCGCCGGACAGGGCCACTCTGGAAACACCATATATTTT.

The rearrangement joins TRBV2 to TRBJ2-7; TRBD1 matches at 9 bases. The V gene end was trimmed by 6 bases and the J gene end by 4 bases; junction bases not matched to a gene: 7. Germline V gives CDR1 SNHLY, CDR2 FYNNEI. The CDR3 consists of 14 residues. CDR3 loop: CASRGTGRIYEQYF. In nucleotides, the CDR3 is TGTGCCAGCAGGGGGACAGGGAGAATTTACGAGCAGTACTTC. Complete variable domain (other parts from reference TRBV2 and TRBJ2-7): EPEVTQTPSHQVTQMGQEVILRCVPISNHLYFYWYRQILGQKVEFLVSFYNNEISEKSEIFDDQFSVERPDGSNFTLKIRSTKLEDSAMYFCASRGTGRIYEQYFGPGTRLTVT.

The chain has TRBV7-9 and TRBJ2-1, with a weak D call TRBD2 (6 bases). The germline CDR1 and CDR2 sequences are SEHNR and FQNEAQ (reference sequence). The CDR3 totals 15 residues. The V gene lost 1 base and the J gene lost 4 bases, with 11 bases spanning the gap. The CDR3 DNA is TGTGCCAGCAGCTTAGGGAGGGTAGGGTACAATGAGCAGTTCTTC. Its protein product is CASSLGRVGYNEQFF. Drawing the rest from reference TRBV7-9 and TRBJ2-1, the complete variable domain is DTGVSQNPRHKITKRGQNVTFRCDPISEHNRLYWYRQTLGQGPEFLTYFQNEAQLEKSRLLSDRFSAERPKGSFSTLEIQRTEQGDSAMYLCASSLGRVGYNEQFFGPGTRLTVL.

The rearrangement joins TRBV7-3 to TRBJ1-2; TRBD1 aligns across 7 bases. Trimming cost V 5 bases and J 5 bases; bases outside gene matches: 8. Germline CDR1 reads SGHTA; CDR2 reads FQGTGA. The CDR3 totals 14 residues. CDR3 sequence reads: CASSPGTVTYGYTF. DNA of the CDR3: TGTGCCAGCAGCCCGGGGACAGTAACTTATGGCTACACCTTC.